This T cell receptor beta chain stems from a study of T-cell memory formation after mild COVID-19 (dated by TCRdb to 2020 to 2022). At the level of the whole study: TCR sequence clusters from the two donors were found to be largely donor specific. Two young, previously healthy adult volunteers, one female and one male, were included in the cohort. Longitudinal TCRalpha and TCRbeta repertoire sequencing tracked T-cell clones expanding and contracting after mild COVID-19 in a couple of donors. Overall study outcomes, separate from this receptor: The study included only a couple of mild cases, and larger cohorts that include severe cases with pre-infection samples were judged to be necessary. Balanced CD4/CD8 phenotypes were observed for clones contracting from day 15 to 85, whereas a bias towards CD4+ was observed for a second wave of clones expanding from day 15 to 37. The detection of some responding clones in pre-infection memory suggests that pre-existing cross-reactive memory T cells joined the SARS-CoV-2 response. SARS-CoV-2 specificity of the second-wave clones peaking on day 37 was not confirmed. Contracting CD4+ clones were located mainly in the CM and EM memory subsets, whereas CD8+ clones were found to be enriched in EMRA.

Remarks on this clonotype: Its target antigen remains unknown. No base quality values were provided; no much bigger clone lies one nucleotide off.

V lost 6 bases and J lost 4 bases, and the count of bases not matched to a germline gene is 8. The CDR3 measures 16 amino acids from cysteine to phenylalanine. Left in the record is the CDR3 DNA by itself, 48 bases read in frame from the first base. The sequencing machine was an Illumina NovaSeq 6000. TCRalpha and TCRbeta cDNA libraries were built by 5'RACE with constant-segment primers, adding sample barcodes and unique molecular identifiers. RNA was extracted from every sample with Trizol reagent. Libraries were amplified in two PCR steps, with a second sample barcode and Illumina TruSeq adapters added in the second step. Sequencing of libraries was performed on an Illumina NovaSeq with 2 x 150 bp paired-end reads. The authors' pipeline ran thus. Reads were demultiplexed and collapsed into UMI-guided consensus sequences with migec v1.2.7. With mixcr v2.1.11, UMI consensuses were aligned to TRA and TRB V and J templates and assembled into clonotypes. Clonotypes were classified as expanded or contracted when called significant by both edgeR and NoisET, with noise models trained on biological replicates. For edgeR calls, the cutoffs were a false discovery rate-adjusted p below 0.01 and a log2 fold-change threshold of 1. As an exploratory analysis of dynamics, PCA with hierarchical clustering was applied to max-normalized trajectories of the 1000 most abundant clonotypes. Each responding clone was given a CD4 or CD8 phenotype based on the CD4+ and CD8+ repertoires, which had been sequenced separately. TCRdb reran the public reads through fastp at Q25 and MiXCR, keeping productive beta chains. Each CDR3 protein appears once, grouped with its most common genes and DNA. These V and J calls are TCRdb output, not the study's own analysis. Here the sample has about 430,000 distinct CDR3 sequences; approximately 24% occur a single time. 8.5% to 9% of the sample lies in the top ten.

PBMCs were isolated by Ficoll-Paque density gradient centrifugation. Sequenced: PBMCs or a T cell subset sorted from them (not recorded which). The chain employs TRBV12-3 or TRBV12-4 and TRBJ2-4; 11 of the junction bases match TRBD2. The TCR was taken from an adult woman who had mild COVID-19 (a few samples of this study predate the infection). The sample titles of this study are shuffled in the database, so cell type and time point are left out; the donor was told from shared clones. This receptor has the CDR3 CASSPRRLAGKNIQYF. The DNA sequence is TGTGCCAGCAGCCCTAGACGACTAGCGGGAAAAAACATTCAGTACTTC.